This entry lists 2 T cell receptor beta chains sequenced from one sample in a study of metastatic and nonmetastatic thyroid tumors. Thyroid surgery had not been preceded by any treatment in any patient. TCRdb re-called clones from the PCR reads using MiXCR. The data show fewer than 30,000 clones, with about 16% seen just once and 4.7% held by the top ten. The source material was blood. The receptor set was obtained from a female donor with papillary thyroid cancer or a benign thyroid nodule (not recorded which). Some clones in this sample may be carry-over from other donors' samples.

This clone was counted between two and nine times. The gene calls are TRBV6-5 and TRBJ1-2; 8 bases align to TRBD1. Germline V gene lookup returns CDR1 MNHEY and CDR2 SVGAGI. The CDR3 has 18 residues. V trimming: 2 bases; J trimming: 7 bases; junction bases outside the gene matches: 18. CDR3 coding DNA: TGTGCCAGCAGTTACCGGAAAGACGACAGGGGCCATGGGGGTGGCTACACCTTC. It translates to CASSYRKDDRGHGGGYTF.

This clone showed up many times. This chain joins TRBV20-1 and TRBJ1-3, with TRBD1 identical over 9 bases. The length of the CDR3 is 15 residues. Germline CDR1 is DFQATT and CDR2 is SNEGSKA (reference sequence). The V gene end was trimmed by 3 bases and the J gene end by 2 bases; junction bases not matched to a gene: 5. CDR3 protein: CSARDRGRTGNTIYF. The CDR3, as DNA: TGCAGTGCTAGGGACAGGGGCAGGACTGGAAACACCATATATTTT.